This record covers a single T cell receptor beta chain. The donors, all of them Caucasian adults, lived in Nashville, Tennessee. The CDR3 is 12 amino acids. The V gene's germline CDR1 is SNHLY and CDR2 FYNNEI. V shed 6 bases and J shed 1 base, with 5 bases lying between them. The data were produced by immunoSEQ multiplex PCR, yet TCRdb's version contains in-frame clones alone and is incomplete. The sample consists of some 470,000 clones, 76% of them appearing once. The sample is drawn from a study of shared clonotypes between healthy human individuals. The sequencing input was PBMCs. The chain is built from TRBV2 and TRBJ2-3; D remains unclear. The receptor's source is a woman aged 40 to 50 in good health. Some clones in this sample may be carry-over from other donors' samples. CDR3 coding DNA: TGTGCCAGCAGAGGTGGCACAGATACGCAGTATTTT. Protein: CASRGGTDTQYF.